A selection of T cell receptor beta chains follows, all from one sample in a study of CD8+ T cells in alopecia areata. Sequenced by immunoSEQ multiplex PCR; TCRdb stores in-frame clones only, minus some. This table has some 180,000 clones, less than 70% appearing once. The material was CD8+ T cells sorted from blood, obtained at week 24, from a patient treated with tofacitinib. The receptors come from a human donor with alopecia areata. The CDR3 runs from the conserved cysteine through the conserved F or W.

CDR3 length: 14; V gene: TRBV7-2; J gene: TRBJ2-7; CDR3 protein: CASSLERDGRVAYF
CDR3 length: 14; V gene: TRBV28; J gene: TRBJ1-1; CDR3 protein: CASNGQRGNTEAFF
CDR3 length: 13; V gene: TRBV30; J gene: TRBJ1-1; CDR3 protein: CAWSVWMNTEAFF
CDR3 length: 16; V gene: TRBV9; J gene: TRBJ1-2; CDR3 protein: CASSTQTGLKDYGYTF
CDR3 length: 15; V gene: TRBV6-5; J gene: TRBJ2-1; CDR3 protein: CASTGVDRVADEQFF
CDR3 length: 14; V gene: TRBV15; J gene: TRBJ2-3; CDR3 protein: CATSRGGETDTQYF
CDR3 length: 15; V gene: TRBV9; J gene: TRBJ2-5; CDR3 protein: CASSVSGGAGETQYF
CDR3 length: 11; V gene: TRBV30; J gene: TRBJ2-2; CDR3 protein: CAYTSTGELFF
CDR3 length: 16; V gene: TRBV2; J gene: TRBJ2-1; CDR3 protein: CASSELAGEKYNEQFF
CDR3 length: 13; V gene: TRBV4-3; J gene: TRBJ2-7; CDR3 protein: CASSRTLTYEQYF
CDR3 length: 12; V gene: TRBV29-1; J gene: TRBJ2-1; CDR3 protein: CSVETGANEQFF
CDR3 length: 12; V gene: TRBV29-1; J gene: TRBJ2-7; CDR3 protein: CSVTGSSYEQYF
CDR3 length: 16; V gene: TRBV7-3; J gene: TRBJ2-5; CDR3 protein: CASTARTGGTEETQYF
CDR3 length: 16; V gene: TRBV13; J gene: TRBJ2-1; CDR3 protein: CASSPAGDRGFTEQFF
CDR3 length: 14; V gene: TRBV7-2; J gene: TRBJ1-1; CDR3 protein: CASSLEFAPDEAFF
CDR3 length: 17; V gene: TRBV7-3; J gene: TRBJ2-5; CDR3 protein: CASSPAGIWGSQETQYF
CDR3 length: 14; V gene: TRBV5-6; J gene: TRBJ2-5; CDR3 protein: CASSLETGGETQYF
CDR3 length: 17; V gene: TRBV7-9; J gene: TRBJ2-5; CDR3 protein: CASSLAQGPPYQETQYF
CDR3 length: 13; V gene: TRBV6-5; J gene: TRBJ1-2; CDR3 protein: CACSRTGVSGYTF
CDR3 length: 15; V gene: TRBV4-3; J gene: TRBJ1-2; CDR3 protein: CASSQAFRDSYGYTF
CDR3 length: 12; V gene: TRBV29-1; J gene: TRBJ1-2; CDR3 protein: CSVTTENYGYTF
CDR3 length: 12; V gene: TRBV19; J gene: TRBJ2-5; CDR3 protein: CASSTGWETQYF
CDR3 length: 14; V gene: TRBV13; J gene: TRBJ2-4; CDR3 protein: CASSLGLTENIQYF
CDR3 length: 13; V gene: TRBV27; J gene: TRBJ2-5; CDR3 protein: CASSLTSRETQYF
CDR3 length: 16; V gene: TRBV4-3; J gene: TRBJ1-1; CDR3 protein: CASSEGRATENTEAFF
CDR3 length: 14; V gene: TRBV14; J gene: TRBJ2-1; CDR3 protein: CASSPFGMGIEQFF
CDR3 length: 18; V gene: TRBV6-1; J gene: TRBJ1-1; CDR3 protein: CASSESAPTGIGNTEAFF
CDR3 length: 18; V gene: TRBV4-3; J gene: TRBJ1-4; CDR3 protein: CASSQGGLVGRINEKLFF
CDR3 length: 15; V gene: TRBV5-4; J gene: TRBJ2-1; CDR3 protein: CASSLGDSPLNEQFF
CDR3 length: 14; V gene: TRBV4-1; J gene: TRBJ2-3; CDR3 protein: CASSQDPGGDTQYF
CDR3 length: 16; V gene: TRBV13; J gene: TRBJ1-2; CDR3 protein: CASSPPGTGVNYGYTF
CDR3 length: 13; V gene: TRBV13; J gene: TRBJ2-7; CDR3 protein: CASKQQGYYEQYF
CDR3 length: 13; V gene: TRBV9; J gene: TRBJ2-1; CDR3 protein: CASSEQVYNEQFF
CDR3 length: 13; V gene: TRBV15; J gene: TRBJ1-1; CDR3 protein: CATSRGRNTEAFF
CDR3 length: 14; V gene: TRBV4-3; J gene: TRBJ1-1; CDR3 protein: CASSQGSRLPEAFF
CDR3 length: 13; V gene: TRBV2; J gene: TRBJ2-1; CDR3 protein: CAGSKRGGHEQFF
CDR3 length: 14; V gene: TRBV19; J gene: TRBJ2-2; CDR3 protein: CASSIKGLVRELFF
CDR3 length: 15; V gene: TRBV7-9; J gene: TRBJ2-7; CDR3 protein: CASSPGSGGTYEQYF
CDR3 length: 14; V gene: TRBV7-9; J gene: TRBJ2-1; CDR3 protein: CASSTRTGYNEQFF
CDR3 length: 15; V gene: TRBV30; J gene: TRBJ1-1; CDR3 protein: CAWSVLRGADTEAFF
CDR3 length: 14; V gene: TRBV4-3; J gene: TRBJ1-2; CDR3 protein: CASSPIGTAYGYTF
CDR3 length: 14; V gene: TRBV6-4; J gene: TRBJ1-6; CDR3 protein: CASSDSLGGSPLHF
CDR3 length: 16; V gene: TRBV7-9; J gene: TRBJ2-7; CDR3 protein: CASSRTSGITSYEQYF
CDR3 length: 13; V gene: TRBV19; J gene: TRBJ2-1; CDR3 protein: CASSPRGEYEQFF
CDR3 length: 13; V gene: TRBV7-6; J gene: TRBJ2-7; CDR3 protein: CASRGEGNAEQYF
CDR3 length: 15; V gene: TRBV5-1; J gene: TRBJ2-1; CDR3 protein: CASSLAGNRLNEQFF
CDR3 length: 12; V gene: TRBV29-1; J gene: -; CDR3 protein: CSVESGEYEQYF
CDR3 length: 13; V gene: TRBV4-1; J gene: TRBJ2-5; CDR3 protein: CASRQLLEETQYF